This record concerns one TCR beta chain sequence. Its cognate antigen has yet to be identified. Within one base of it there is no much larger clone, and no base qualities were kept. V is cut by 4 bases and J by 0 bases, and the space between the germline ends is 15 bases. The CDR3 contains 17 residues, cysteine and phenylalanine counted. Only CDR3 DNA remains: 51 bases, in frame from the first base. Taken from the germline V gene, the CDR1 and CDR2 loops are MGHRA and YSYEKL. TCRbeta CDR3 regions were profiled with the immunoSEQ Assay using bias-controlled multiplex PCR amplification of genomic DNA. Per the authors' processing: To quantify the absolute abundance of each unique TCRbeta CDR3 region, the sequences were collapsed and filtered. Two models were used to test differential abundance: a binomial model (Fisher-equivalent) and a beta-binomial model that adds time-dependent variance fitted from healthy donors. Clones with fewer than 5 combined templates were removed, and a clone was called differentially abundant if the clone's Benjamini-Hochberg FDR was below 0.01. Using the form v = (b*log(k)+a)^2, the beta-binomial variance was modeled as a function of the total template count across the two samples. The clones in this table, taken by TCRdb from immuneACCESS, are in-frame only. Not every clone is retained; where verified, under half of the shortfall comes from an unresolved V gene, and the cause of the rest is unknown. For V, J and clone size, that table is used; D and trimming come from the DNA. In all, the sample holds 75,000 to 100,000 clones, and around 89% of those were seen once. Of the sample, roughly 2.8% falls within the top ten clones.

During the collection period, no immune events, such as infections, were documented for the healthy donors. Blood repertoires from healthy donors were used as a training cohort for calibrating time-dependent variance in a beta-binomial model of differential abundance of T-cell clones. The training cohort included approximately 10 healthy donors, of whom 3 were female and 7 were male. An age range of about 29 to 65 years, with an average of around 44 years, was recorded for the donors. Whole blood, obtained from a commercial supplier, was collected from each healthy donor at three time points spaced around 13 days apart. For immunosequencing, genomic DNA was extracted from whole blood that had not been sorted. This entry comes from a study of identifying expanded T cells in peripheral blood (dated by TCRdb to between 2018 and 2020). With respect to the entire study: Four technical replicates, made by sequencing separate aliquots from the same pool of genomic DNA, were compared pairwise. Study-wide conclusions, independent of this receptor: Both the number of clones called differentially abundant and the false-positive rate were significantly reduced by the beta-binomial model across all healthy-donor time intervals. The authors expected that over much longer intervals, such as months to years, biological variance in healthy repertoires might increase even further. The binomial model flagged 0.9 to 1.5 differentially abundant clones between technical replicates, compared with about 15 over approximately 2 weeks and 19 to 20 over roughly 4 weeks. In all healthy donors, the variance in clone template counts between samples taken roughly 14 days apart rose significantly as total template count increased.

This sequence originates from a person aged 18-70 years in good health. The source material was blood. Rearrangement joined TRBV4-1 to TRBJ2-2; there is no confident call for the D gene. The DNA sequence follows: TGCGCCAGCAGCCGCGGTGAGGTAGTTGCGAACACCGGGGAGCTGTTTTTT. Its protein reads: CASSRGEVVANTGELFF.